This entry lists 7 T cell receptor beta chains sequenced from one sample in a study of Ad26.COV2.S vaccination and SARS-CoV-2 variants. Profiled with immunoSEQ multiplex PCR; TCRdb holds only in-frame clones, not every one. The sample carries nearly 400,000 clones, 70% to 90% recorded once. Indicated treatment: around 19 received Ad26.COV2.S at low or high dose, single or two shots; 5 received placebo; per-sample allocation not given. Specimen acquisition occurred on day 63 following the initial vaccine or placebo injection. The material was peripheral blood, obtained in a trial of Ad26.COV2.S vaccine versus placebo. The source of these receptors is a person aged 18-65 years who received the Ad26.COV2.S COVID-19 vaccine or a placebo.

CDR3: CASSLDGGRYEQYF. CDR3 coding DNA: TGTGCCAGCAGCTTAGACGGGGGCCGATACGAGCAGTACTTC. The rearrangement links TRBV7-9 to TRBJ2-7; either TRBD1 or TRBD2 may supply D (6 bases each). The CDR3 has 14 residues. V lost 1 base and J lost 4, with 11 bases in between. Germline lookup yields CDR1 SEHNR and CDR2 FQNEAQ (reference sequence).

This clone was detected only a few times. V gene TRBV27 combines with J gene TRBJ2-7, with D uncertain. The CDR3 covers 12 residues. Trimming shortened V by 5 bases and J by 3 bases, and 8 bases separated the two germline ends. Germline V gene lookup returns CDR1 MNHEY and CDR2 SMNVEV (reference sequence). Here the CDR3 reads CASSDSLYEQYF. CDR3 in DNA: TGTGCCAGCAGTGATTCCCTCTACGAGCAGTACTTC.

The rearrangement links TRBV24-1 to TRBJ2-2, with TRBD1 identical over 7 bases. The CDR3 is 12 amino acids. Germline V CDR1 and CDR2: KGHDR, SFDVKD. The trim removed 9 bases at V and 4 bases at J, leaving 1 base unmatched. CDR3 sequence (DNA): TGTGCCACCGGACAGGCCACCGGGGAGCTGTTTTTT. Its translation is CATGQATGELFF.

This chain joins TRBV30 and TRBJ2-7; 11 positions match TRBD2. The germline V gene encodes CDR1 GTSNPN and CDR2 SVGIG (reference sequence). The CDR3 is 12 amino acids. J was trimmed by 5 bases and V by 8 bases; bases with no gene match: 5. The CDR3 nucleotides are TGTGCCCATCTAGCGGGAGGTAACGAGCAGTACTTC. It specifies CAHLAGGNEQYF.

Turning to this clone: Other DNA variants within this sample encode the same CDR3. This chain links TRBV18 with TRBJ2-3; 10 bases are shared with TRBD2. The length of the CDR3 is 15 residues. CDR1 KGHSH and CDR2 LQKENI come from the germline V gene. Trimming cost V 3 bases and J 2 bases; bases outside gene matches: 2. CDR3 in DNA: TGTGCCAGCTCACCCGGACTAGCGGCCACAGATACGCAGTATTTT. This codes for CASSPGLAATDTQYF.

A note on this clone: This sample also contains other DNA sequences that code for the same CDR3. CDR3: CASSPGTGTEAFF. Here the CDR3 DNA reads TGTGCCAGCAGCCCGGGGACAGGGACTGAAGCTTTCTTT. The chain has TRBV7-3 and TRBJ1-1, with TRBD1 identical over 9 bases. The trim removed 5 bases at V and 5 bases at J, leaving 3 bases unmatched. The CDR3 has 13 residues. Germline CDR1 is SGHTA and CDR2 is FQGTGA.

This sequence joins TRBV5-1 and TRBJ2-3; the D gene is possibly TRBD2 (7 bases). With 6 bases removed from V and 2 bases from J, the gap between germline ends came to 16 bases. The germline V gene encodes CDR1 SGHRS and CDR2 YFSETQ. The CDR3 has 15 residues. CDR3: CASTPGGGITDTQYF. The CDR3 DNA follows: TGCGCCAGCACCCCGGGGGGCGGGATCACAGATACGCAGTATTTT.